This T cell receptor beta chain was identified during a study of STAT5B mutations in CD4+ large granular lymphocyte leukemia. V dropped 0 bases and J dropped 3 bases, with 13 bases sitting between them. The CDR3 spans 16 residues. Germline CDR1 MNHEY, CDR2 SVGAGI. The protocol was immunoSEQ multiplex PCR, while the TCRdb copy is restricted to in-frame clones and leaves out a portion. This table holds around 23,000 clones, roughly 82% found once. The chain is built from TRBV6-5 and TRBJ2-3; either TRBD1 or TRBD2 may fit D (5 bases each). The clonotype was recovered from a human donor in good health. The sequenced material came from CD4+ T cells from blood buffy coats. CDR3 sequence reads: CASSYSYVGETDTQYF. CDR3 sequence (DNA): TGTGCCAGCAGTTACTCCTACGTGGGGGAGACAGATACGCAGTATTTT.